Sequencing of this T cell receptor (beta chain) was carried out in a study of CD8+ T cells in alopecia areata. Study-wide results and limits: Administration of tofacitinib significantly diminished scalp clonality and expanded CD8+ clones within the top 100. While patients received tofacitinib, many expanded lesional clones remained present in scalp and blood.

RNA was extracted and reverse transcribed into cDNA as the sequencing template. Here immunoSEQ multiplex PCR was the method, and the copy in TCRdb shows in-frame clones only, minus some. The sample lists 150,000 or so clones; 50% to 75% were seen once. As for treatment: oral pan-JAK inhibitor, 5-10 mg twice daily. This clone showed up just once. Its target is unknown. Sequenced here: CD4+ T cells sorted from blood, sampled at approximately week 60, from a patient treated with tofacitinib. This clonotype was sampled from a human donor with alopecia areata.

The CDR3 spells CASRPGQGLEAFF. In nucleotides, the CDR3 is TGTGCCAGCAGGCCGGGACAGGGCCTTGAAGCTTTCTTT. J is TRBJ1-1 and V is TRBV6-4; 9 bases agree with TRBD1. V dropped 6 bases and J dropped 7; count of bases not matched to a gene: 6. The CDR3 is made up of 13 amino acids. The germline gives CDR1 MRHNA, CDR2 SNTAGT.